Sequencing of this TCR beta chain was carried out in a study of graft-versus-host responses after intestinal transplantation. Study context: Induction with anti-thymocyte globulin, then tacrolimus and steroids for about 3 years, was given to all recipients.

TCRdb's copy holds only in-frame clones and misses some; the assay was immunoSEQ multiplex PCR. The repertoire holds about 81,000 clones, with more than 85% as singletons. The CDR3 extends over 15 amino acids. Concerning this clone itself: Its antigen is unidentified.

The J gene is TRBJ1-5, the V gene TRBV21-1. TRBV21-1 is flagged as a pseudogene. The starting material was unstimulated CD4+ T cells sorted from spleen or lymph node cells, obtained before transplant. This TCR was recovered from a human donor who was the organ donor for an intestinal transplant. The CDR3 DNA is TGTGCCAGCAGCAAAAGTCGGTATAGCAATCAGCCCCAGCATTTT. Amino acid sequence: CASSKSRYSNQPQHF.